The rows below give T cell receptor beta chains drawn from one sample of a study of CD8 T cells in ankylosing spondylitis. MiXCR, applied by TCRdb to the 5' RACE reads, yields one record per CDR3 protein. The sample consists of about 92,000 distinct CDR3 sequences, roughly 8.8% of them appearing once. What was sequenced was blood, either unsorted or a sorted T cell fraction (not recorded which). The receptors derive from a male donor with ankylosing spondylitis or in good health (not recorded which). CDR3s include the opening cysteine and the closing phenylalanine or tryptophan. A D gene is named only where the DNA matches it firmly. Size values are once, few and many counts, or a class for expanded clones, and some rows have none.

TRBJ2-4 | NA | TRBV12-3/TRBV12-4 | many | TGTGCCAGCAGTTACAGGGACCCCAAAAACATTCAGTACTTC | CASSYRDPKNIQYF
TRBJ2-7 | NA | TRBV7-9 | NA | TGTGCCAGCAGCAAAAGCCGCACCGGGACATATGAGGGCGAGCAGTACTTC | CASSKSRTGTYEGEQYF
TRBJ1-4 | NA | TRBV5-1 | NA | TGCGCCAGCAGCCTGGGACCTAAAACAACTAATGAAAAACTGTTTTTT | CASSLGPKTTNEKLFF
TRBJ2-2 | NA | TRBV12-3/TRBV12-4 | many | TGTGCCAGCAGTGCGGGGGCCGTGCGGACCGGGGAGCTGTTTTTT | CASSAGAVRTGELFF
TRBJ2-7 | TRBD2 | TRBV28 | many | TGTGCCAGCAGTTCCGCGGGGGGGCCCTCCTACGAGCAGTACTTC | CASSSAGGPSYEQYF
TRBJ1-5 | TRBD1 | TRBV2 | many | TGTGCCAGCAGCGGGACAGTTAGCAATCAGCCCCAGCATTTT | CASSGTVSNQPQHF
TRBJ2-1 | TRBD2 | TRBV7-2 | many | TGTGCCAGCAGCTGGGGGGGTGAGCAGTTCTTC | CASSWGGEQFF
TRBJ1-1 | NA | TRBV13 | NA | TGTGCCAGCAGCGAAATTATGGGGAGGGAGGGGTCGGGCACTGAAGCTTTCTTT | CASSEIMGREGSGTEAFF
TRBJ1-5 | NA | TRBV12-3/TRBV12-4 | many | TGTGCCAGCAGTTGGAAAGGGGGGAACAATCAGCCCCAGCATTTT | CASSWKGGNNQPQHF
TRBJ2-7 | TRBD1 | TRBV5-1 | many | TGCGCCAGCAAAGCAGGGGGAACCACCTACGAGCAGTACTTC | CASKAGGTTYEQYF
TRBJ1-1 | NA | TRBV7-9 | few | TGTGCCATCGATAGTATGATCATGAACACTGAAGCTTTCTTT | CAIDSMIMNTEAFF
TRBJ2-5 | NA | TRBV29-1 | few | TGCAGCGTGGGTCATTTACGGGGCCAAGAGACCCAGTACTTC | CSVGHLRGQETQYF
TRBJ2-7 | TRBD2 | TRBV7-7 | NA | TGTGCTAGCAGCTTAGCCAGCGGGGACGAGCAGTACTTC | CASSLASGDEQYF
TRBJ2-1 | NA | TRBV5-1 | many | TGCGCCAGCAGCCCCGACAGGATTAGCTCCTACAATGAGCAGTTCTTC | CASSPDRISSYNEQFF
TRBJ2-5 | TRBD2 | TRBV2 | many | TGTGCCAGCAGTGATAGCGGGGGGCTGCTCGAGACCCAGTACTTC | CASSDSGGLLETQYF
TRBJ2-7 | TRBD1 | TRBV28 | NA | TGTGCCAGCAGTCCGCATGGGACAGGGACTTACGAGCAGTACTTC | CASSPHGTGTYEQYF
TRBJ1-5 | NA | TRBV4-2 | many | TGTGCCAGCAGCCAAGACCCCACGGAACAGCCCCAGCATTTT | CASSQDPTEQPQHF
TRBJ2-5 | NA | TRBV12-3/TRBV12-4 | NA | TGTGCCAGCAGTTTCGGGCTTGTAGAAGAGACCCAGTACTTC | CASSFGLVEETQYF
TRBJ2-1 | NA | TRBV19 | many | TGTGCCAGTAGTCCCCTTGCCAATGAGCAGTTCTTC | CASSPLANEQFF
TRBJ2-7 | NA | TRBV3-1 | few | TGTGCCAGCAGCCAGCTCGGTCCCTACGAGCAGTACTTC | CASSQLGPYEQYF
TRBJ2-4 | NA | TRBV19 | NA | TGTGCCAGTAGTATTTTAGGGAGAGCCAAAAACATTCAGTACTTC | CASSILGRAKNIQYF
TRBJ1-3 | NA | TRBV15 | many | TGTGCCACCAGCGCGAACGGAAACACCATATATTTT | CATSANGNTIYF
TRBJ1-3 | NA | TRBV7-6 | NA | TGTGCCAGCAGCCCCGGTGCGAAGCGGCCTTTTCCACTCGGAAACACCATATATTTT | CASSPGAKRPFPLGNTIYF
TRBJ2-7 | NA | TRBV3-1 | many | TGTGCCAGCAGCGACCTGGGCCTCTACGAGCAGTACTTC | CASSDLGLYEQYF
TRBJ1-2 | NA | TRBV28 | many | TGTGCCAGCAGTTTAATCGGGGGGATCAAAGAGGATGGCTACACCTTC | CASSLIGGIKEDGYTF
TRBJ2-2 | NA | TRBV15 | many | TGTGCCACCAGCACCCCTCAGGGAAGGGCCGGGGAGCTGTTTTTT | CATSTPQGRAGELFF
TRBJ1-5 | TRBD1 | TRBV10-3 | NA | TGTGCCATCAGTGAATCACCGGGACAGAGAAATCAGCCCCAGCATTTT | CAISESPGQRNQPQHF
TRBJ2-2 | NA | TRBV24-1 | many | TGTGCCACCAGTGATCCGTCCAGGACCGGGGAGCTGTTTTTT | CATSDPSRTGELFF
TRBJ2-7 | NA | TRBV12-3/TRBV12-4 | many | TGTGCCAGCAGTTTAGTGGGCGGATACGAGCAGTACTTC | CASSLVGGYEQYF
TRBJ2-1 | NA | TRBV6-1 | many | TGTGCCAGCAGCTGGAATTACAATGAGCAGTTCTTC | CASSWNYNEQFF
TRBJ1-5 | TRBD1 | TRBV27 | many | TGTGCCAACGGACAGGGTTATCAGCCCCAGCATTTT | CANGQGYQPQHF
TRBJ2-5 | NA | TRBV25-1 | NA | TGTGCCAGCAGTGGCCCCCGAAATGCCCAGTACTTC | CASSGPRNAQYF
TRBJ2-3 | NA | TRBV5-1 | many | TGCGCCAGCAGATCGATGTTTAGCACAGATACGCAGTATTTT | CASRSMFSTDTQYF
TRBJ1-5 | NA | TRBV23-1 | many | TGCGCCAGCATACAGATCCCGGATTATCCCCAGCATTTT | CASIQIPDYPQHF
TRBJ2-2 | NA | TRBV7-8 | many | TGTGCCAGCAGCTTAGTTTTCATCGGTAGACCCGGGGAGCTGTTTTTT | CASSLVFIGRPGELFF
TRBJ2-7 | NA | TRBV20-1 | many | TGCAGTGCTAGGAGCAGTGTTCTCGGGGCCGGGGAGCAGTACTTC | CSARSSVLGAGEQYF
TRBJ2-7 | TRBD1 | TRBV7-8 | many | TGTGCCAGCAGCTTGCGACAGGGGGAACACGAGCAGTACTTC | CASSLRQGEHEQYF
TRBJ2-5 | TRBD2 | TRBV29-1 | many | TGCAGCGTTGTATGGACTAGCCATCAAGAGACCCAGTACTTC | CSVVWTSHQETQYF
TRBJ2-3 | TRBD2 | TRBV7-2 | few | TGTGCCAGCAGCTTAGTGTGGGTAGCGGGGGGAGATACGCAGTATTTT | CASSLVWVAGGDTQYF
TRBJ2-3 | TRBD2 | TRBV5-1 | many | TGCGCCAGCAGCTTGCAAGCGGGGGATGCAGATACGCAGTATTTT | CASSLQAGDADTQYF
TRBJ2-7 | NA | TRBV5-1 | many | TGCGCCAGCAGCTCCGACTACTACGAGCAGTACTTC | CASSSDYYEQYF